A selection of T cell receptor beta chains follows, all from one sample in a study of cytomegalovirus exposure and HLA in healthy donors. TCRdb keeps only in-frame clones here, not all; method: immunoSEQ multiplex PCR. The sample consists of 200,000 to 250,000 clones, around 76% of them appearing once. The sequenced sample consisted of PBMCs. All receptors derive from a woman between 40 and 50 years old in good health and CMV-seropositive. Each CDR3 is given with its conserved first and last residue. The order of the fields is D gene, J gene, clone size, V gene, CDR3 DNA, CDR3 protein. D genes are given only for firm matches. Clone size is not always given. Where it is, it says once, few, many or a class for expanded clones.

NA | TRBJ1-4 | NA | TRBV2 | TGTGCCAGCACCCGAAATGACAGAGCTAATGAAAAACTGTTTTTT | CASTRNDRANEKLFF
TRBD2 | TRBJ2-5 | few | TRBV30 | TGTTCTAGCGGAGACCCCCAAGAGACCCAGTACTTC | CSSGDPQETQYF
NA | TRBJ2-4 | NA | TRBV30 | TGTGCCTGGTTTGGGCAGGGAAACATTCAGTACTTC | CAWFGQGNIQYF
TRBD2 | TRBJ2-3 | NA | TRBV9 | TGTGCCAGCAGCGTAGCAGCGGGGGGGCCCCCTACGCAGTATTTT | CASSVAAGGPPTQYF
NA | TRBJ1-4 | NA | TRBV4-1 | TGCGCCAGCAGCCAAAACGTCTGGGGGGAACCCAATGAAAAACTGTTTTTT | CASSQNVWGEPNEKLFF
NA | TRBJ2-5 | NA | TRBV11-2 | TGTGCCAGCAGCTTTAACAGTCAAGAGACCCAGTACTTC | CASSFNSQETQYF
NA | TRBJ2-1 | NA | TRBV1 | TGCACCAGCAGCGGTCCTGGAGGGCTATCCTACAATGAGCAGTTCTTC | CTSSGPGGLSYNEQFF
TRBD2 | TRBJ2-7 | NA | TRBV11-3 | TGTGCCAGCAGCTTACTAGCGGGACCCTACGAGCAGTACTTC | CASSLLAGPYEQYF
NA | TRBJ2-3 | few | TRBV7-7 | TGTGCTAGCAGTCTGGGACTTCACTCGGATACGCAGTATTTT | CASSLGLHSDTQYF
NA | TRBJ2-7 | NA | TRBV27 | TGTGCCAGCAGTTTGGGCAGGGACACTCTTTACGAGCAGTACTTC | CASSLGRDTLYEQYF
NA | TRBJ1-6 | NA | TRBV7-9 | TGTGCCAGCAGCTTATCCCAAGCCAATTCACCCCTCCACTTT | CASSLSQANSPLHF
NA | TRBJ2-7 | NA | TRBV7-3 | TGTGCCAGCAGCTCGGGGGACGGTACCTACGAGCAGTACTTC | CASSSGDGTYEQYF